This TCR beta chain was sequenced for a study of blood T cell repertoires in COVID-19. About the study: Acute and convalescent COVID-19 specimens originated in the United States, Italy and Spain.

Those who participated ranged in age from roughly 18 to 89 years and resided in approximately 23 US areas. Germline CDR1 MNHEY, CDR2 SVGAGI. J was trimmed by 2 bases and V by 5 bases; bases with no gene match: 4. This CDR3 has 14 residues. In the authors' workflow: By means of reference gene primer amplification, nucleated cell counts were estimated. Sequencing was performed with immunoSEQ multiplex PCR; in TCRdb, only in-frame clones are kept and a portion is missing. The DNA gave D and trimming, while V, J and clone size come from that table. This sample carries under 300,000 clones, just under 90% of them seen once, and the ten largest clones take less than 2%.

The J gene is TRBJ1-2, the V gene TRBV6-5; 8 positions agree with TRBD1. The clonotype originates from a woman aged 55 to 70 who had recovered from COVID-19. Sequencing was performed on PBMCs or T cells enriched from blood (not recorded which). The CDR3 loop reads CASSRTGQNYGYTF. CDR3 DNA sequence: TGTGCCAGCAGTCGGACAGGGCAAAACTATGGCTACACCTTC.